Sequencing of this T cell receptor beta chain was carried out in a study of beta chain features in type 1 diabetes. Study conclusions and caveats: Within patients, naive, central memory and Treg TCRB repertoires seemed more similar than within healthy donors. Diminished insertions and augmented deletions at VDJ junctions characterized type 1 diabetes patients. TCRB CDR3 length was moderately but significantly reduced in all four CD4+ subsets of Type 1 diabetes patients.

For this clone: Its antigen is undetermined.

The CDR3 spans 14 residues. Trimming shortened V by 7 bases and J by 7 bases, and 20 bases separated the two germline ends. Germline values: CDR1 WSHSY, CDR2 SAAADI. Reverse transcribing all isolated RNA meant expressed TCRB transcripts were sequenced. The protocol was immunoSEQ multiplex PCR, while the TCRdb copy is restricted to in-frame clones and leaves out a portion. The data hold 600,000 to 700,000 clones, with under 15% observed a single time. Naive, central memory, regulatory and stem cell-like memory cells within the CD4+ compartment were sorted using CD45RO/CCR7/CD25/CD127/CD95/CD27. Purity above 95% was achieved in all sorted populations.

The chain carries TRBV10-2 and TRBJ2-7, with a tentative D call TRBD2 (5 bases). Sequenced material: naive CD4+ T cells from blood. The TCR originated in a man aged 25 to 45 with type 1 diabetes. The CDR3 coding sequence is TGCGCCAGCAAAGAAGAAAGGGCCTCGGGAGAGCAGTACTTC. This codes for CASKEERASGEQYF.